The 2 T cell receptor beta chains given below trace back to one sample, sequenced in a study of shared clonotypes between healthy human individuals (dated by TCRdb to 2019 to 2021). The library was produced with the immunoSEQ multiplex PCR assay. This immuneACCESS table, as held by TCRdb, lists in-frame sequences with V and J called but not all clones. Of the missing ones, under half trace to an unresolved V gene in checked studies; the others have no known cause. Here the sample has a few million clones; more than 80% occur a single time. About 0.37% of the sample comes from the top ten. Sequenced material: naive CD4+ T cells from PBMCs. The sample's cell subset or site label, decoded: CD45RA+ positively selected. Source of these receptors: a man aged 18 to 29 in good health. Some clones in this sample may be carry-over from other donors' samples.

CDR3 region: CASSVGEGGSYGYTF. CDR3 bases: TGTGCCAGCAGCGTAGGCGAAGGGGGATCCTATGGCTACACCTTC. The chain recombines TRBV9 with TRBJ1-2; D possibly corresponds to TRBD1 (6 bases). The CDR3 runs to 15 residues. V shed 0 bases and J shed 4 bases, with 13 bases lying between them. CDR1 and CDR2 from the germline V gene are SGDLS and YYNGEE.

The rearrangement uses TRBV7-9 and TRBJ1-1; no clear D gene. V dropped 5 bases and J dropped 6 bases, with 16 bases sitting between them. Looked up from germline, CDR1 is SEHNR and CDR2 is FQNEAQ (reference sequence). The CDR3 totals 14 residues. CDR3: CASSRSGEIAEAFF. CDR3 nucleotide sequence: TGTGCCAGCAGCCGTAGTGGGGAGATCGCTGAAGCTTTCTTT.